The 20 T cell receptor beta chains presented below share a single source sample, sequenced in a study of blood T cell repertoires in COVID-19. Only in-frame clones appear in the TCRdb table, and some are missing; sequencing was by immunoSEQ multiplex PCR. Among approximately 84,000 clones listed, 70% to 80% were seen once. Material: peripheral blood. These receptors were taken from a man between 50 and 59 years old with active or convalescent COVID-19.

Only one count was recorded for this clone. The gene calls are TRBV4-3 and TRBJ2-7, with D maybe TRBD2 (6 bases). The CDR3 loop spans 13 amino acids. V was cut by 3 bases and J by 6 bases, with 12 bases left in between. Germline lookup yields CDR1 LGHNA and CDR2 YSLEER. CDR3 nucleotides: TGCGCCAGCAGCCAGGGGACTGAGGGCGAGCAGTACTTC. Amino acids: CASSQGTEGEQYF.

CDR3 region: CASSPTGDGYTF. CDR3 nucleotides: TGTGCCAGCAGCCCTACAGGGGACGGCTACACCTTC. The V and J genes are TRBV6-2 or TRBV6-3 and TRBJ1-2; 7 bases agree with TRBD1. CDR1 is MNHEY and CDR2 is SVGEGT in the germline V gene. The CDR3 spans 12 residues. Trimming removed 6 bases from V and 8 bases from J; junction bases left unmatched: 6.

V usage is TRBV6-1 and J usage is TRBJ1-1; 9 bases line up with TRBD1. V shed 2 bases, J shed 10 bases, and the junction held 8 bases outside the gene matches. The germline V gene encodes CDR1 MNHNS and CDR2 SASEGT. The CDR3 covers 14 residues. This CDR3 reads CASSETGTGLAAFF. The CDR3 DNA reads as TGTGCCAGCAGTGAAACCGGGACAGGGTTGGCAGCTTTCTTT.

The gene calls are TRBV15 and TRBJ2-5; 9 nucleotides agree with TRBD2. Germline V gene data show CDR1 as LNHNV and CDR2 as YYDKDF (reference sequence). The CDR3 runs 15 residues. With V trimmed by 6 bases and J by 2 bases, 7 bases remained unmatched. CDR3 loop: CATSPRSGGQETQYF. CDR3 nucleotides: TGTGCCACCAGTCCGAGGAGCGGGGGGCAAGAGACCCAGTACTTC.

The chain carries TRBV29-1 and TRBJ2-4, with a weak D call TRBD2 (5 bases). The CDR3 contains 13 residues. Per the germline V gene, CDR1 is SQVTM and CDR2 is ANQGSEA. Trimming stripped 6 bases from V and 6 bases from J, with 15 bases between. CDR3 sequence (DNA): TGCAGCGTCGCTTCGAGTGAGGGAAACATTCAGTACTTC. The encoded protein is CSVASSEGNIQYF.

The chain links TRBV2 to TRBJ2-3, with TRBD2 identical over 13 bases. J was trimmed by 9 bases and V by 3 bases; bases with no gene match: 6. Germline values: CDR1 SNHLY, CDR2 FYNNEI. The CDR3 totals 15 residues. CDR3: CASSDELAGGRTQYF. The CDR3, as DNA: TGTGCCAGCAGTGACGAACTAGCGGGGGGGAGGACGCAGTATTTT. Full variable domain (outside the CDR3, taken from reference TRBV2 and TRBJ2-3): EPEVTQTPSHQVTQMGQEVILRCVPISNHLYFYWYRQILGQKVEFLVSFYNNEISEKSEIFDDQFSVERPDGSNFTLKIRSTKLEDSAMYFCASSDELAGGRTQYFGPGTRLTVL.

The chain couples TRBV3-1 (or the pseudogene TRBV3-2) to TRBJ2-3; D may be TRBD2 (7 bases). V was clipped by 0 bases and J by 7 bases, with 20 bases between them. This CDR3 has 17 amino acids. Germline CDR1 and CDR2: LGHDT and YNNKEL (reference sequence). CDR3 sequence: CASSQEGGGTPSYTQYF. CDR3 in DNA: TGTGCCAGCAGCCAAGAGGGAGGGGGGACCCCTTCGTATACGCAGTATTTT.

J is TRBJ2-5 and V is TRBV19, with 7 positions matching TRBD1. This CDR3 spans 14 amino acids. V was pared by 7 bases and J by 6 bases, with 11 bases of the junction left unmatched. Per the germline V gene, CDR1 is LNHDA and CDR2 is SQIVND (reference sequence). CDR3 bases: TGTGCCAGTACCCCCGGGCAGGGGGTGCAGACCCAGTACTTC. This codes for CASTPGQGVQTQYF.

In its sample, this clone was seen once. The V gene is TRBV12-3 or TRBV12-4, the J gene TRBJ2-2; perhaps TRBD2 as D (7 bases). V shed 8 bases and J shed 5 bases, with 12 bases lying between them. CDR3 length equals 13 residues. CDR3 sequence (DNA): TGTGCCAGCCAAAGGGGGGGTACCGGGGAGCTGTTTTTT. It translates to CASQRGGTGELFF.

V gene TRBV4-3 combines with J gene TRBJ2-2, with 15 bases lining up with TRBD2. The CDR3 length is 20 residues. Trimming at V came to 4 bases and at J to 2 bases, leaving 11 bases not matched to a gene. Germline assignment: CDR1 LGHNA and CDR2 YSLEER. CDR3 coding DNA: TGCGCCAGCAGCCCGATAGTGGGACTAGCGGGGGGCCGAAACACCGGGGAGCTGTTTTTT. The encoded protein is CASSPIVGLAGGRNTGELFF.

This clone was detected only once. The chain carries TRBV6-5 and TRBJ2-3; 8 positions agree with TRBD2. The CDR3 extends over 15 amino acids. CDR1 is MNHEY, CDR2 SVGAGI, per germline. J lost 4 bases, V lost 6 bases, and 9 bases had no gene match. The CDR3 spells CASSRGGGGPDTQYF. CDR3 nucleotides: TGTGCCAGCAGCCGGGGGGGAGGAGGTCCAGATACGCAGTATTTT.

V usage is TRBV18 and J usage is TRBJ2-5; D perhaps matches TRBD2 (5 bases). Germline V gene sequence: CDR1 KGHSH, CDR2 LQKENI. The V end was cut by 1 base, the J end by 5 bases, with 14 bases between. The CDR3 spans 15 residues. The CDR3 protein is CASSPQEARGETQYF. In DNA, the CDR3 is TGTGCCAGCTCACCACAGGAAGCTAGAGGGGAGACCCAGTACTTC.

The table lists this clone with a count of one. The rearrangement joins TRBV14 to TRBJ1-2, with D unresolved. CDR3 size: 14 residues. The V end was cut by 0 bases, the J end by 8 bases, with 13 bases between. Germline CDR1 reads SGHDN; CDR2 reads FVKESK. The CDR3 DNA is TGTGCCAGCAGCCAAGATTACGGAACGAGGGGCTACACCTTC. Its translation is CASSQDYGTRGYTF.

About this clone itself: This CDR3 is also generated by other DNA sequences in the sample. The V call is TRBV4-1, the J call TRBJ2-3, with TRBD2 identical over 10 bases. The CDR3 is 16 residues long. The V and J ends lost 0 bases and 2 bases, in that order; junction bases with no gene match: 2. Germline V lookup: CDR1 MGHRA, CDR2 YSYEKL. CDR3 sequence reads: CASSQDSGGYTDTQYF. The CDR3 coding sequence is TGCGCCAGCAGCCAAGATAGCGGGGGGTACACAGATACGCAGTATTTT.

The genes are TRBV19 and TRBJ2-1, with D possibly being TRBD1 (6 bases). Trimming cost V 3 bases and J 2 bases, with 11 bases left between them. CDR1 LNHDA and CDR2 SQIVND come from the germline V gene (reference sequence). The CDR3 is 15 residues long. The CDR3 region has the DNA TGTGCCAGTAGTATGAGGGGGAAACCCTACAATGAGCAGTTCTTC. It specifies CASSMRGKPYNEQFF.

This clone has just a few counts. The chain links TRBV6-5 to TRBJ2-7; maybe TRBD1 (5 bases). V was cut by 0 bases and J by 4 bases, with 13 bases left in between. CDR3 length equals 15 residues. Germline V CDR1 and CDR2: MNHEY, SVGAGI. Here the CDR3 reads CASSYSRTLGYEQYF. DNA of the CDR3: TGTGCCAGCAGTTACTCGAGGACACTTGGGTACGAGCAGTACTTC.

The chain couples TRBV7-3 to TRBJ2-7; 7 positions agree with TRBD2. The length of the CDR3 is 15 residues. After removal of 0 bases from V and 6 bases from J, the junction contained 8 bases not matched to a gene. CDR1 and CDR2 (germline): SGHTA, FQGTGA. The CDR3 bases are TGTGCCAGCAGCTTAACGGCCGGGGGGAGGCGCGAGCAGTACTTC. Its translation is CASSLTAGGRREQYF. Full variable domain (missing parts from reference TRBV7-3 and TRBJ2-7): GAGVSQTPSNKVTEKGKYVELRCDPISGHTALYWYRQSLGQGPEFLIYFQGTGAADDSGLPNDRFFAVRPEGSVSTLKIQRTERGDSAVYLCASSLTAGGRREQYFGPGTRLTVT.

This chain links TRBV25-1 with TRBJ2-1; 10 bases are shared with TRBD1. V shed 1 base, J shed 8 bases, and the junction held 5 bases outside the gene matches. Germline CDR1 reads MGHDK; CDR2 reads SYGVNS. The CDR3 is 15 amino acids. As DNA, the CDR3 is TGTGCCAGCAGTGAATGGGGGACAGGGGACCATGAGCAGTTCTTC. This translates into CASSEWGTGDHEQFF.

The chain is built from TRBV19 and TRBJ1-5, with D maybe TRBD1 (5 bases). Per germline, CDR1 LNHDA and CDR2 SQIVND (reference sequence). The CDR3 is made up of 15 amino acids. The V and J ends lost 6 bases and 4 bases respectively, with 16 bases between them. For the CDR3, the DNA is TGTGCCAGTAGCCCGGCGTGGGGGGAGAATCAGCCCCAGCATTTT. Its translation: CASSPAWGENQPQHF.

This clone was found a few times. The CDR3: CASSEDYTEAFF. CDR3 DNA: TGTGCCAGTAGTGAGGACTACACTGAAGCTTTCTTT. J is TRBJ1-1 and V is TRBV19; no clear D gene. Germline V gene data show CDR1 as LNHDA and CDR2 as SQIVND (reference sequence). Trimming shortened V by 5 bases and J by 3 bases, and 7 bases separated the two germline ends. The CDR3 covers 12 residues.